One and the same sample provided the 16 T cell receptor beta chains below, sequenced in a study of blood T cells in healthy people across ages. PCR was performed a second time for about 7 to 11 cycles using a sample-barcoded 5' primer and a J-beta primer mix. MiXCR, run by TCRdb on the 5' RACE reads, gives a single entry per CDR3 protein. The sample includes around 650,000 distinct CDR3 sequences, over 40% seen only once; the top ten take roughly 30%. The sequenced sample consisted of blood. The receptors were gathered from a man older than 75 in good health.

The chain couples TRBV7-9 to TRBJ1-1, with a tentative D call TRBD1 (6 bases). V was cut by 5 bases and J by 1 base, with 14 bases left in between. CDR1 SEHNR and CDR2 FQNEAQ come from the germline V gene (reference sequence). This CDR3 has 15 amino acids. CDR3 region: CASSPGGITNTEAFF. In nucleotides, the CDR3 is TGTGCCAGCAGCCCTGGGGGCATAACGAACACTGAAGCTTTCTTT.

In its sample, this clonotype was seen once. The junction differs from germline at one of its ends, possibly a read error. This chain uses TRBV28 with TRBJ2-2, with 9 bases that match TRBD1. There are 14 residues in the CDR3. Germline assignment: CDR1 MDHEN and CDR2 SYDVKM. The CDR3: CAGRQGGNTGELFF. The CDR3, as DNA: TGTGCCGGTCGACAGGGGGGAAACACTGGGGAGCTGTTTTTT.

This chain joins TRBV29-1 and TRBJ1-5; D ambiguous. Germline-derived CDR1 and CDR2 are SQVTM and ANQGSEA. The CDR3 is made up of 15 amino acids. V shed 5 bases and J shed 4 bases, with 18 bases lying between them. In nucleotides, the CDR3 is TGCAGCGTTTTGGAAATGGGTGGTGGTAATCAGCCCCAGCATTTT. Protein sequence: CSVLEMGGGNQPQHF.

This clonotype was recorded at least ten times. This chain connects TRBV7-2 to TRBJ2-7; D assignment may be TRBD1 or TRBD2 (5 bases each). This CDR3 has 15 residues. Trimming pared 3 bases from V and 0 bases from J, leaving 12 bases between. Germline values: CDR1 SGHTA, CDR2 FQGNSA. The CDR3: CASSLAGTLSYEQYF. The CDR3 DNA reads TGTGCCAGCAGCTTGGCCGGGACCCTCTCCTACGAGCAGTACTTC.

The gene calls are TRBV20-1 and TRBJ1-1; D is ambiguous. This CDR3 contains 14 residues. Trimming removed 6 bases at V and 1 base at J, with 15 bases between. Looked up from germline, CDR1 is DFQATT and CDR2 is SNEGSKA (reference sequence). The DNA for the CDR3 is TGCAGTGCCCCCAAGGCACCCAAGAACACTGAAGCTTTCTTT. It translates to CSAPKAPKNTEAFF.

On this clonotype itself: A clone one base away is much larger, so this may be a read error. This chain connects TRBV13 to TRBJ2-1; 8 bases are a match to TRBD2. The V segment lost 2 bases and the J segment 1 base; nucleotides outside the gene matches: 10. CDR1 and CDR2 from the germline V gene are PRHDT and FYEKMQ (reference sequence). There are 18 residues in the CDR3. The CDR3 loop reads CASSLRSGGRPSYNEQFF. CDR3 bases: TGTGCCAGCAGCTTAAGGAGCGGGGGCCGTCCATCCTACAATGAGCAGTTCTTC.

This clonotype came up a few times. This sequence joins TRBV7-2 and TRBJ1-2; D is unresolved. There are 15 residues in the CDR3. CDR1 and CDR2 from the germline V gene are SGHTA and FQGNSA. The V end lost 2 bases, the J end lost 5 bases, and 15 bases lay between the germline ends. This chain's CDR3 is CASSLFSVSSYGYTF. The CDR3 region has the DNA TGTGCCAGCAGCTTATTTTCGGTTTCGTCTTATGGCTACACCTTC.

The chain links TRBV6-5 to TRBJ1-2; TRBD1 is a possible D gene (5 bases). Trimming left V 2 bases short and J 6 bases short, with 10 bases between. Germline V gene sequence: CDR1 MNHEY, CDR2 SVGAGI. The CDR3 sequence is 13 residues long. CDR3 region: CASSYQGLDGYTF. DNA of the CDR3: TGTGCCAGCAGTTACCAGGGCTTGGATGGCTACACCTTC.

Remarks on this clonotype: A read error may be the cause here, since a much bigger clone is one base away. The chain combines TRBV27 with TRBJ2-5; 8 nucleotides line up with TRBD1. The CDR3 is made up of 13 amino acids. The germline V gene encodes CDR1 MNHEY and CDR2 SMNVEV (reference sequence). The CDR3: CACSDRGPGTQYF. The CDR3 DNA is TGTGCCTGCAGTGACAGGGGTCCGGGGACCCAGTACTTC.

The chain combines TRBV29-1 with TRBJ2-1, with D perhaps TRBD2 (5 bases). V lost 4 bases and J lost 0, with 16 bases in between. Per germline, CDR1 SQVTM and CDR2 ANQGSEA. The CDR3 covers 16 residues. CDR3 nucleotide sequence: TGCAGCGTTGTGGTTAATAGCGCCCTCTCCTACAATGAGCAGTTCTTC. Protein: CSVVVNSALSYNEQFF.

This clonotype appeared a few times. The chain employs TRBV30 and TRBJ1-2; D remains unclear. The CDR3 consists of 13 residues. Germline CDR1 and CDR2: GTSNPN and SVGIG (reference sequence). The V end was cut by 2 bases, the J end by 2 bases, with 9 bases between. The CDR3 DNA reads TGTGCCTGGAGTCGGCGGCAAAACTATGGCTACACCTTC. It specifies CAWSRRQNYGYTF.

Comment on this clonotype: The junction and the germline gene differ at one end; a read error may be behind it. The chain combines TRBV7-6 with TRBJ1-1; 9 bases line up with TRBD1. The CDR3 length is 16 residues. CDR1 is SGHVS, CDR2 FNYEAQ, per germline. The CDR3 loop reads CAGSLEQGARSTEAFF. The DNA of the CDR3 is TGTGCCGGCAGCTTAGAACAGGGGGCGCGAAGCACTGAAGCTTTCTTT.

This clonotype has just a few counts. The chain links TRBV3-1 to TRBJ1-6; D is uncertain. Germline V gives CDR1 LGHDT, CDR2 YNNKEL (reference sequence). The length of the CDR3 is 14 residues. The ends were cut back, 2 bases at V and 7 bases at J, with 9 bases in the middle. In nucleotides, the CDR3 is TGTGCCAGCAGCCAAAGGACCGGGAATTCACCCCTCCACTTT. As protein: CASSQRTGNSPLHF.

This clonotype turned up a few times. The V call is TRBV6-6, the J call TRBJ2-5, with 7 bases fitting TRBD1. With 5 bases clipped from V and 4 bases from J, the junction kept 10 bases outside the gene matches. The CDR3 is 15 residues long. CDR1 is MNHNY, CDR2 SVGAGI, per germline (reference sequence). This CDR3 is CASSTQGGTGETQYF. Here the CDR3 DNA reads TGTGCCAGCAGTACTCAAGGGGGCACAGGAGAGACCCAGTACTTC.

The chain's CDR3 is CASSLIPKTGGGETQYF. CDR3 nucleotide sequence: TGTGCCAGCAGTCTAATCCCGAAAACAGGGGGCGGGGAGACCCAGTACTTC. V gene TRBV6-2 or TRBV6-3 combines with J gene TRBJ2-7; TRBD1 aligns across 9 bases. The DNA matches TRBJ2-5 better at its end, which makes the J call doubtful. Germline CDR1 is MNHEY and CDR2 is SVGEGT. This CDR3 region has 17 residues.

This rearrangement joins TRBV7-2 to TRBJ2-1, with D possibly matching TRBD2 (6 bases). This CDR3 has 15 residues. Germline V CDR1 and CDR2: SGHTA, FQGNSA. Trimming cost V 3 bases and J 5 bases, with 14 bases left between them. The CDR3 loop reads CASSFGPTRNNEQFF. The CDR3 nucleotides are TGTGCCAGCAGCTTCGGACCGACTAGAAACAATGAGCAGTTCTTC.